Reported below is one T cell receptor (beta chain). Its specificity is unknown. This sample was taken from a study of OX40 agonist ivuxolimab in advanced cancers. At the level of the study: Cohort: around 86% men, mean age 60, aged about 20 to 85. Whole-study results and caveats: Clonal expansion was seen in CD4+ and CD8+ blood T cells by week 6 at 0.1 to 3.0 mg/kg.

Data came from immunoSEQ multiplex PCR; TCRdb stores just in-frame clones and leaves some out. This table holds tens of thousands of clones, around 87% found once. The source is an adult with an advanced solid tumor such as melanoma, head and neck, liver or kidney cancer. The sequencing here drew on CD4+ or CD8+ T cells sorted from blood, taken in a trial of the OX40 agonist ivuxolimab.

CDR3 coding DNA: TGTGCCAGCAGTTTGGGGAGGGAGGACACTGAAGCTTTCTTT. It codes for CASSLGREDTEAFF. This rearrangement joins TRBV28 to TRBJ1-1; D call uncertain. CDR1 MDHEN and CDR2 SYDVKM come from the germline V gene. CDR3 length: 14 amino acids. Trimming shortened V by 3 bases and J by 3 bases, and 11 bases separated the two germline ends.